The present TCR beta chain was sequenced within a study of blood T cells in healthy people across ages. General observations from the study: Estimated diversity across one million T cells was deemed an underestimate. Since the PBMCs were unsorted, naive and antigen-experienced cells could not be conclusively compared.

Peripheral blood from each donor was collected in a volume of roughly 9.8 milliliters. Through a sample-barcoded 5' primer and a J-beta primer mix, a second PCR was run for roughly 6 to 12 cycles. A 12-random-nucleotide template-switch adaptor tagged each cDNA molecule. TCRdb recomputed calls from the 5' RACE reads with MiXCR, one row per CDR3 protein. The sample shows 1,800,000 or so distinct CDR3 sequences, about 39% of them seen only once. The table lists this clonotype with a count of one. The antigen is not known. This CDR3 region has 16 residues. The germline gives CDR1 SEHNR, CDR2 FQNEAQ (reference sequence). V was pared by 5 bases and J by 3 bases, with 18 bases between.

Sequenced input: blood. This sequence joins TRBV7-9 and TRBJ2-3; D is perhaps TRBD2 (6 bases). The sequence was collected from a human donor in good health. The CDR3 reads CASSPRNGGPTDTQYF. CDR3 nucleotide sequence: TGTGCCAGCAGCCCCCGGAACGGGGGACCTACAGATACGCAGTATTTT.